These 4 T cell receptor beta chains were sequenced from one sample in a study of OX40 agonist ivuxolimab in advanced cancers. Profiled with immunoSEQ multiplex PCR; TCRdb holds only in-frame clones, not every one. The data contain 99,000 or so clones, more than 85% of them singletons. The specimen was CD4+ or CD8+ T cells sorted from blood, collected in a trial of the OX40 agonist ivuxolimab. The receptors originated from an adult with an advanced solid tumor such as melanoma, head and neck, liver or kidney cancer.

The CDR3 sequence is CAISEGQGVGQPQHF. The DNA for the CDR3 is TGTGCCATCAGTGAGGGTCAGGGGGTAGGTCAGCCCCAGCATTTT. The V and J genes are TRBV10-3 and TRBJ1-5, with TRBD1 identical over 7 bases. The trim removed 2 bases at V and 6 bases at J, leaving 7 bases unmatched. Germline loops: CDR1 ENHRY, CDR2 SYGVKD. The CDR3 loop spans 15 amino acids.

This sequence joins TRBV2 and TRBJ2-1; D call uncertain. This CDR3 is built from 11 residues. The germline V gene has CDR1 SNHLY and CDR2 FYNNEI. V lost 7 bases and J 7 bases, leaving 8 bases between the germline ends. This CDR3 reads CASTYGNEQFF. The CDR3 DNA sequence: TGTGCCAGCACTTACGGGAATGAGCAGTTCTTC.

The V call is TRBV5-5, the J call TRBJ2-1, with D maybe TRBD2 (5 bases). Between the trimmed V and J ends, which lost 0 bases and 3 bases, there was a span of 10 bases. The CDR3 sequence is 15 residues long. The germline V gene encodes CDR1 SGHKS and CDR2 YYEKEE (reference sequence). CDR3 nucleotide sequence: TGTGCCAGCAGCTTGGCGGGGTTCGGCTACAATGAGCAGTTCTTC. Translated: CASSLAGFGYNEQFF.

The DNA of the CDR3 is TGTGCCTGGAGTAGGCTAGGGCAGCCCCAGCATTTT. As protein: CAWSRLGQPQHF. The genes are TRBV30 and TRBJ1-5; no clear D. The CDR3 runs to 12 residues. From germline, CDR1 is GTSNPN and CDR2 SVGIG (reference sequence). V lost 2 bases and J 7 bases, leaving 9 bases between the germline ends.